This TCR beta chain derives from a study of blood T cell repertoires in COVID-19. At the level of the study: T cells, B-cell-depleted T cells, or PBMCs provided the cDNA or gDNA that served as material.

Some clones are missing from TCRdb's copy, which holds only in-frame ones; the method was immunoSEQ multiplex PCR. The sample yields 200,000 to 300,000 clones, 70% to 90% seen once. V gave up 3 bases and J gave up 1 base; unmatched junction bases: 4. This CDR3 has 15 residues. Looked up from germline, CDR1 is MNHNS and CDR2 is SASEGT. This TCR was recovered from a woman aged 40 to 50 who had recovered from COVID-19. The rearrangement joins TRBV6-1 to TRBJ2-5; 8 bases line up with TRBD1. The sample consisted of peripheral blood. CDR3: CASSDPGQAQETQYF. DNA for the CDR3: TGTGCCAGCAGTGATCCGGGACAGGCCCAAGAGACCCAGTACTTC.